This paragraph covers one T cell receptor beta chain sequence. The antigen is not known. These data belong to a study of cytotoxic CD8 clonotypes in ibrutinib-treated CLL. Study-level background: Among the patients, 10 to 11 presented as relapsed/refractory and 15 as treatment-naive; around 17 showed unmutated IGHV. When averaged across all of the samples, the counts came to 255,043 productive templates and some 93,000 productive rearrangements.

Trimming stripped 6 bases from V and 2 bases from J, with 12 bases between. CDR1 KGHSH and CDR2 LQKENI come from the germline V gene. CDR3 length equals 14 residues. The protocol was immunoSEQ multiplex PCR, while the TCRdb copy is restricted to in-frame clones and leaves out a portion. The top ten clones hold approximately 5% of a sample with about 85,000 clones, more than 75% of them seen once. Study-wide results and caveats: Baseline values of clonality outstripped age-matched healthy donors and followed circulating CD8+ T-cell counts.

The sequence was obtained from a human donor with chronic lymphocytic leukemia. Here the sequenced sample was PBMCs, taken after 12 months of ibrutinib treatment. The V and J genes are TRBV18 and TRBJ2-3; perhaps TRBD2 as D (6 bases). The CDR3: CASSGGGDTDTQYF. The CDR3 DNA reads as TGTGCCAGCTCCGGGGGAGGAGACACAGATACGCAGTATTTT.